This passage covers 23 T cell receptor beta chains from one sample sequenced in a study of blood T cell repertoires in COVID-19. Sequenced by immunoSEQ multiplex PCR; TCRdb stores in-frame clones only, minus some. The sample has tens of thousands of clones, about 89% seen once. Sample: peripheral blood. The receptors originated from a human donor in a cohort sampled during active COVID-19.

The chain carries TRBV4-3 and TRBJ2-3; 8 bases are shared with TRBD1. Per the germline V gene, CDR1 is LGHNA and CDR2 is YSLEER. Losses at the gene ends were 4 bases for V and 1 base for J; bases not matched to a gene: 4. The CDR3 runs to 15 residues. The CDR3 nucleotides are TGCGCCAGCAGCCCGGGACAGGCCCGCACAGATACGCAGTATTTT. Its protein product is CASSPGQARTDTQYF.

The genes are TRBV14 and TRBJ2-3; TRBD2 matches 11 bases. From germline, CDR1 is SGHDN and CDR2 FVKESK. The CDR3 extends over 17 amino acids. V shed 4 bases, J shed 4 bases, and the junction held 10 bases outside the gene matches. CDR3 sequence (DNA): TGTGCCAGCAGCCGGGATTTAGCGGGAGGGCCCCCAGATACGCAGTATTTT. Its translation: CASSRDLAGGPPDTQYF.

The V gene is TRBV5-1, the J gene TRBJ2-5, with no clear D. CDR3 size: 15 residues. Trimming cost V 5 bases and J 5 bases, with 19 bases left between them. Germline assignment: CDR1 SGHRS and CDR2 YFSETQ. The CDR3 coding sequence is TGCGCCAGCAGACTGGGTACCAACTCAGCGGAGACCCAGTACTTC. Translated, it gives CASRLGTNSAETQYF.

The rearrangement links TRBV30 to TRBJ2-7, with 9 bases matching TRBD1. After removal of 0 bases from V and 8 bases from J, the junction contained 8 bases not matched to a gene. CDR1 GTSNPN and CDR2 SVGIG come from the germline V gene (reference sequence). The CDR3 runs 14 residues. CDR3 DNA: TGTGCCTGGAGTGTTGGGGGGACAGGGTTACAGCAGTACTTC. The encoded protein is CAWSVGGTGLQQYF.

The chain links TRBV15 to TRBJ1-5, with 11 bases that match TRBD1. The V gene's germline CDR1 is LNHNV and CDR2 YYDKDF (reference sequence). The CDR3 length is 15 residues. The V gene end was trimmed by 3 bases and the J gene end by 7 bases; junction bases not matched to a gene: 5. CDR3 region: CATSRDRGLQQPQHF. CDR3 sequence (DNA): TGTGCCACCAGCAGGGACAGGGGGCTACAGCAGCCCCAGCATTTT.

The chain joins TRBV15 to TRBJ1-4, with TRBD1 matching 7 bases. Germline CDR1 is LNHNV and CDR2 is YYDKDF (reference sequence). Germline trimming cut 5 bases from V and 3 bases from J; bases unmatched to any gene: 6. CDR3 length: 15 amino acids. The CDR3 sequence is CATSPRGTANEKLFF. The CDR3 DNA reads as TGTGCCACCAGCCCTAGAGGGACAGCTAATGAAAAACTGTTTTTT.

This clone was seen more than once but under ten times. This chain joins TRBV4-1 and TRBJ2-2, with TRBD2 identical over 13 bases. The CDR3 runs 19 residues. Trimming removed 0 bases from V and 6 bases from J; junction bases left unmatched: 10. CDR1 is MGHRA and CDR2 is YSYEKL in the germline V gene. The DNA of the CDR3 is TGCGCCAGCAGCCAAGATATAGGACTAGCGGGGGCGTCGGCCGGGGAGCTGTTTTTT. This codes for CASSQDIGLAGASAGELFF.

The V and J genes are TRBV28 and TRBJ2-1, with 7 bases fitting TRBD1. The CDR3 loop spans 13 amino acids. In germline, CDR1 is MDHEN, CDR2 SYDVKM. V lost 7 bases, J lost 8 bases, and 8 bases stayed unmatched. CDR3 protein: CASIQTGRYEQFF. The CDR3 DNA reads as TGTGCCAGCATCCAGACAGGGCGTTATGAGCAGTTCTTC.

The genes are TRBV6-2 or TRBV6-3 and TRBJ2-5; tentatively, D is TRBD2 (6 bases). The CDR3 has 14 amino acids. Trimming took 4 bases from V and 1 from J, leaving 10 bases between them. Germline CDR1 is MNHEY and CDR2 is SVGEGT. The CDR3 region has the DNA TGTGCCAGCAGTTCCTCGGGACTCCAAGAGACCCAGTACTTC. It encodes CASSSSGLQETQYF.

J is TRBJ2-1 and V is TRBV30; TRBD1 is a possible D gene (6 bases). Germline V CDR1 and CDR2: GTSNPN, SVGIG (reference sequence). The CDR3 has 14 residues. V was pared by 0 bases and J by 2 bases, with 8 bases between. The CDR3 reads CAWSVGGTYNEQFF. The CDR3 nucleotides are TGTGCCTGGAGTGTAGGGGGTACCTACAATGAGCAGTTCTTC. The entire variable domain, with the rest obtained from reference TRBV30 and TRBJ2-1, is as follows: SQTIHQWPATLVQPVGSPLSLECTVEGTSNPNLYWYRQAAGRGLQLLFYSVGIGQISSEVPQNLSASRPQDRQFILSSKKLLLSDSGFYLCAWSVGGTYNEQFFGPGTRLTVL.

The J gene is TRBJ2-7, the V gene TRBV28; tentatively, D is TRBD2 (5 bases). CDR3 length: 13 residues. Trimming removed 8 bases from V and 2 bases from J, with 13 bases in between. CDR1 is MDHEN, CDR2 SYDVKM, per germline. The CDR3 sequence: CASGGRPPYEQYF. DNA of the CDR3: TGTGCCAGCGGCGGGCGGCCGCCCTACGAGCAGTACTTC.

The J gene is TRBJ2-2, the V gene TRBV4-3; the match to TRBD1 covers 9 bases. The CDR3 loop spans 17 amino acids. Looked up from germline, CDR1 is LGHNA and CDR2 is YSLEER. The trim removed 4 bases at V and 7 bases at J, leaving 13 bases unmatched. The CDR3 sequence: CASSLGGTGRIGGELFF. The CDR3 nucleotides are TGCGCCAGCAGCCTGGGAGGGACAGGGAGGATCGGCGGGGAGCTGTTTTTT.

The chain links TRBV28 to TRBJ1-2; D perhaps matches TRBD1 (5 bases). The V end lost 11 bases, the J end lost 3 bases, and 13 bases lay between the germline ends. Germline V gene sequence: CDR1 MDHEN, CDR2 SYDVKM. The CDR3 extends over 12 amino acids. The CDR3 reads CASGRADYGYTF. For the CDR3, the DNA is TGTGCCTCGGGCAGGGCGGACTATGGCTACACCTTC.

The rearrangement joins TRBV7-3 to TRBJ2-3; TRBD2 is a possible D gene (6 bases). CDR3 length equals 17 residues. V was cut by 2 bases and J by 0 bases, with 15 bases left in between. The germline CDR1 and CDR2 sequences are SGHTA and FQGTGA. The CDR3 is CASSLGSGGFSTDTQYF. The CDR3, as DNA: TGTGCCAGCAGCTTAGGGTCTGGGGGGTTCAGCACAGATACGCAGTATTTT.

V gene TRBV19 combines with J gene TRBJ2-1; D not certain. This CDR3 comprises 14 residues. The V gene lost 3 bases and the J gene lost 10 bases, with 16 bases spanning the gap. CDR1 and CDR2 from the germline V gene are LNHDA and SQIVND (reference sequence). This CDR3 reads CASSMVPDDFEQFF. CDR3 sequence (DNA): TGTGCCAGTAGTATGGTCCCCGACGACTTCGAGCAGTTCTTC.

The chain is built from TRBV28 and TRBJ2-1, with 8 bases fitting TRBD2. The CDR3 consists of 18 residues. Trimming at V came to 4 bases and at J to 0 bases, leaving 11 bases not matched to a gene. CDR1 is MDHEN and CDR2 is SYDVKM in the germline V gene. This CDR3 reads CASSSTRGVDSSYNEQFF. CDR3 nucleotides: TGTGCCAGCAGTTCCACGCGGGGGGTGGACAGCTCCTACAATGAGCAGTTCTTC.

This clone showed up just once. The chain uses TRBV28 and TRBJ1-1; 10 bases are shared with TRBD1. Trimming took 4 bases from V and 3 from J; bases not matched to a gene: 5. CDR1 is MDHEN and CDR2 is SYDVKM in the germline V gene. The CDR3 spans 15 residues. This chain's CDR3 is CASSSLDRGDTEAFF. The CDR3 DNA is TGTGCCAGCAGTTCCTTGGACAGGGGGGACACTGAAGCTTTCTTT. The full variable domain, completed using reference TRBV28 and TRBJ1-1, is DVKVTQSSRYLVKRTGEKVFLECVQDMDHENMFWYRQDPGLGLRLIYFSYDVKMKEKGDIPEGYSVSREKKERFSLILESASTNQTSMYLCASSSLDRGDTEAFFGQGTRLTVV.

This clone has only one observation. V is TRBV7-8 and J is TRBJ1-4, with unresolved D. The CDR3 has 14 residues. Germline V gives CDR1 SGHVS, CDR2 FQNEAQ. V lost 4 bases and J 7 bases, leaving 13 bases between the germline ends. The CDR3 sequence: CASSSSDSGEKLFF. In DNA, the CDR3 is TGTGCCAGCAGCTCCTCAGACTCGGGTGAAAAACTGTTTTTT. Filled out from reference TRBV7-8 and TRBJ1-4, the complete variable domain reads GAGVSQSPRYKVAKRGQDVALRCDPISGHVSLFWYQQALGQGPEFLTYFQNEAQLDKSGLPSDRFFAERPEGSVSTLKIQRTQQEDSAVYLCASSSSDSGEKLFFGSGTQLSVL.

In DNA, the CDR3 is TGTGCCAGCAGTTACTCCGGACTAGCGGGACCAGATACGCAGTATTTT. This gives the protein CASSYSGLAGPDTQYF. The genes are TRBV6-2 or TRBV6-3 and TRBJ2-3; TRBD2 aligns across 12 bases. Germline V gene data show CDR1 as MNHEY and CDR2 as SVGEGT. This CDR3 contains 16 residues. V dropped 0 bases and J dropped 4; count of bases not matched to a gene: 2.

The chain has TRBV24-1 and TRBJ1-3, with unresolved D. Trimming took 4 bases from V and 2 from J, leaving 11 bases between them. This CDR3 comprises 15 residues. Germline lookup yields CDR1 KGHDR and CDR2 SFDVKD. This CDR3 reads CATSDPRLAGNTIYF. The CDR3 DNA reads TGTGCCACCAGTGACCCCAGGTTGGCTGGAAACACCATATATTTT.

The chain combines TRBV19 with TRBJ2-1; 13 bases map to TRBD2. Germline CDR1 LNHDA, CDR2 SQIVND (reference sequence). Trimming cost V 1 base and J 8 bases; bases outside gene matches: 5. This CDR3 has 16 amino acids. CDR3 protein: CASSIGLAGGSHEQFF. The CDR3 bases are TGTGCCAGTAGTATAGGACTAGCGGGGGGATCGCATGAGCAGTTCTTC. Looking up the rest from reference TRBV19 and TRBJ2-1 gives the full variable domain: DGGITQSPKYLFRKEGQNVTLSCEQNLNHDAMYWYRQDPGQGLRLIYYSQIVNDFQKGDIAEGYSVSREKKESFPLTVTSAQKNPTAFYLCASSIGLAGGSHEQFFGPGTRLTVL.

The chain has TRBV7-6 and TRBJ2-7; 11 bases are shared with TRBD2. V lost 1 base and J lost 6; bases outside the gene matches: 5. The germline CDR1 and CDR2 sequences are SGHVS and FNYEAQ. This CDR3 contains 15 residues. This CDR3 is CASSLVSGGAGEQYF. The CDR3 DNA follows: TGTGCCAGCAGCTTAGTTAGCGGGGGGGCCGGCGAGCAGTACTTC.

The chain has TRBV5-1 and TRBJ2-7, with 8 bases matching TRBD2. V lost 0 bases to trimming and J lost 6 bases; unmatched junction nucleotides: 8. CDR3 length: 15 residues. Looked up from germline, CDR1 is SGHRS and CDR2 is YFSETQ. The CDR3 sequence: CASSLAGGSRIEQYF. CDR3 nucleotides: TGCGCCAGCAGCTTGGCGGGGGGGTCGCGGATCGAGCAGTACTTC. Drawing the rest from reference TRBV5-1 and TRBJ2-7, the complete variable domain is KAGVTQTPRYLIKTRGQQVTLSCSPISGHRSVSWYQQTPGQGLQFLFEYFSETQRNKGNFPGRFSGRQFSNSRSEMNVSTLELGDSALYLCASSLAGGSRIEQYFGPGTRLTVT.